One sample yielded the 15 T cell receptor beta chains listed below, sequenced in a study of blood T cell repertoires in COVID-19. Sequencing was performed with immunoSEQ multiplex PCR; in TCRdb, only in-frame clones are kept and a portion is missing. The sample yields 150,000 to 180,000 clones, roughly 89% seen once. Sequencing was performed on peripheral blood. The receptors originated from a man aged 50 or older with acute or convalescent COVID-19.

This clone showed up just a few times. The V call is TRBV10-1, the J call TRBJ1-1, with TRBD1 matching over 10 bases. CDR3 length equals 16 residues. With V trimmed by 5 bases and J by 2 bases, 8 bases remained unmatched. CDR1 is WNHNN and CDR2 is SYGVQD in the germline V gene (reference sequence). CDR3 coding DNA: TGCGCCAGCAGTCCGGACAGGGGGTCAAGCAACACTGAAGCTTTCTTT. Translating gives CASSPDRGSSNTEAFF.

This chain uses TRBV6-6 with TRBJ1-6; D ambiguous. V lost 2 bases and J 10 bases, leaving 15 bases between the germline ends. Germline V gene lookup returns CDR1 MNHNY and CDR2 SVGAGI (reference sequence). This CDR3 is built from 15 residues. Here the CDR3 reads CASSYPSSQGSPLHF. The CDR3 DNA reads as TGTGCCAGCAGTTACCCTAGCTCCCAAGGATCACCCCTCCACTTT.

The V gene is TRBV27, the J gene TRBJ2-2; TRBD1 matches 10 bases. Trimming took 4 bases from V and 1 from J; bases not matched to a gene: 3. CDR3 length: 16 amino acids. Germline V lookup: CDR1 MNHEY, CDR2 SMNVEV (reference sequence). The CDR3 loop reads CASSSRDRGNTGELFF. CDR3 in DNA: TGTGCCAGCAGTTCGAGGGACAGGGGGAACACCGGGGAGCTGTTTTTT.

The gene calls are TRBV4-1 and TRBJ1-5; the match to TRBD1 covers 9 bases. The CDR3 totals 17 residues. Germline V gives CDR1 MGHRA, CDR2 YSYEKL. Trimming removed 2 bases from V and 2 bases from J; junction bases left unmatched: 7. The CDR3 loop is CASSQQQGARGNQPQHF. CDR3 sequence (DNA): TGCGCCAGCAGCCAACAACAGGGGGCCAGGGGCAATCAGCCCCAGCATTTT.

The V and J genes are TRBV4-1 and TRBJ2-2; tentative D call: TRBD1 (6 bases). Germline lookup yields CDR1 MGHRA and CDR2 YSYEKL. The CDR3 spans 14 residues. Trimming removed 4 bases from V and 9 bases from J, with 15 bases in between. CDR3 in DNA: TGCGCCAGCAGCCTCCGGACAGTAGGAAGGGAGCTGTTTTTT. Protein product: CASSLRTVGRELFF.

J is TRBJ2-3 and V is TRBV28; 11 nucleotides line up with TRBD2. This CDR3 comprises 17 residues. J was trimmed by 4 bases and V by 4 bases; bases with no gene match: 10. Germline V gene sequence: CDR1 MDHEN, CDR2 SYDVKM. This chain's CDR3 is CASSWGPSGRRSDTQYF. The CDR3 region has the DNA TGTGCCAGCAGTTGGGGTCCTAGCGGGAGGAGATCAGATACGCAGTATTTT.

The chain joins TRBV28 to TRBJ1-2, with D possibly matching TRBD1 (6 bases). This CDR3 has 14 residues. CDR1 is MDHEN and CDR2 is SYDVKM in the germline V gene. Trimming removed 3 bases at V and 8 bases at J, with 16 bases between. The CDR3 protein is CASSLSGGALGYTF. The CDR3 coding sequence is TGTGCCAGCAGTTTGAGCGGGGGGGCGCTGGGCTACACCTTC.

The CDR3 bases are TGTGCCATCAGCGGACAGGGGGCGAACACTGAAGCTTTCTTT. Protein sequence: CAISGQGANTEAFF. This chain joins TRBV10-3 and TRBJ1-1; 11 bases match TRBD1. J lost 1 base, V lost 6 bases, and 1 base had no gene match. CDR3 length: 14 amino acids. The germline V gene has CDR1 ENHRY and CDR2 SYGVKD.

This chain links TRBV6-5 with TRBJ2-4; D may be TRBD1 (7 bases). Per the germline V gene, CDR1 is MNHEY and CDR2 is SVGAGI. Deletions cut 7 bases from V and 9 bases from J, with 16 bases between. The CDR3 has 13 amino acids. The chain's CDR3 is CASNIIQGGIQYF. CDR3 nucleotide sequence: TGTGCCAGCAATATTATCCAGGGGGGCATTCAGTACTTC.

The chain recombines TRBV7-3 with TRBJ1-1; possible D gene TRBD1, 6 bases. Germline CDR1 and CDR2: SGHTA and FQGTGA. The CDR3 is 14 residues long. Trimming left V 0 bases short and J 4 bases short, with 9 bases between. The CDR3 DNA sequence: TGTGCCAGCAGCTTAACGGGGGGGCCCACTGAAGCTTTCTTT. It translates to CASSLTGGPTEAFF.

The CDR3 loop reads CASSLLTSPGELFF. As DNA, the CDR3 is TGTGCCAGCAGTTTACTGACTAGCCCCGGGGAGCTGTTTTTT. The chain combines TRBV27 with TRBJ2-2; 7 nucleotides agree with TRBD2. CDR1 MNHEY and CDR2 SMNVEV come from the germline V gene (reference sequence). V shed 2 bases, J shed 6 bases, and the junction held 3 bases outside the gene matches. CDR3 length: 14 residues.

V gene TRBV7-6 combines with J gene TRBJ2-7, with a weak D call TRBD1 (6 bases). Per germline, CDR1 SGHVS and CDR2 FNYEAQ. The CDR3 extends over 17 amino acids. The V and J ends lost 1 base and 3 bases respectively, with 19 bases between them. The chain's CDR3 is CASSLGARGNFNYEQYF. CDR3 DNA: TGTGCCAGCAGCTTAGGGGCCAGGGGAAATTTTAACTACGAGCAGTACTTC.

This clone was counted once. This chain links TRBV28 with TRBJ2-2; D is ambiguous. V dropped 10 bases and J dropped 9 bases, with 15 bases sitting between them. The CDR3 sequence is 12 residues long. Germline V gives CDR1 MDHEN, CDR2 SYDVKM. The CDR3 bases are TGTGCCACAACAAACAGCCTCCGGGAGCTGTTTTTT. Translating it yields CATTNSLRELFF.

The chain is built from TRBV7-9 and TRBJ1-1, with TRBD1 matching over 12 bases. The germline V gene encodes CDR1 SEHNR and CDR2 FQNEAQ (reference sequence). The CDR3 runs to 16 residues. Losses at the gene ends were 5 bases for V and 8 bases for J; bases not matched to a gene: 12. The CDR3 DNA is TGTGCCAGCAGCAATCTTCCGGGACAGGGGGCTCTGGAAGCTTTCTTT. This sequence encodes CASSNLPGQGALEAFF. Full variable domain (rest looked up from reference TRBV7-9 and TRBJ1-1): DTGVSQNPRHKITKRGQNVTFRCDPISEHNRLYWYRQTLGQGPEFLTYFQNEAQLEKSRLLSDRFSAERPKGSFSTLEIQRTEQGDSAMYLCASSNLPGQGALEAFFGQGTRLTVV.

This clone was picked up one time. V usage is TRBV9 and J usage is TRBJ2-7; tentative D call: TRBD2 (7 bases). Germline assignment: CDR1 SGDLS and CDR2 YYNGEE. The V gene lost 3 bases and the J gene lost 4 bases, with 17 bases spanning the gap. This CDR3 comprises 15 residues. The CDR3 protein is CASSAGGPGQYEQYF. The CDR3, as DNA: TGTGCCAGCAGCGCGGGGGGCCCCGGGCAGTACGAGCAGTACTTC.